What follows is one T cell receptor beta chain and its context. Its antigen remains unknown. Researchers ran the PCR with 60 Vbeta and 13 Jbeta primers. Assay used: immunoSEQ multiplex PCR; TCRdb lists only in-frame clones, some missing. The data contain about 130,000 clones, 70% to 85% of them seen just once; the ten biggest clones take up about 7%. These data originate in a study of cytomegalovirus exposure and HLA in healthy donors. About the study: Earlier, 100 million or so unique TCR beta sequences were recovered from roughly 180 million T cells by an analysis. Study results and limitations: Later findings reportedly placed an Asian-associated ancestry cluster below the roughly 700-donor mean for N-insertions. Earlier analysis found most TCR beta V segments productive about 87% or about 30% of the time.

V was cut by 4 bases and J by 7 bases, with 12 bases left in between. The V gene's germline CDR1 is SGHDT and CDR2 YYEEEE. This CDR3 is built from 13 residues. Sequenced material: PBMCs. The rearrangement joins TRBV5-6 to TRBJ2-1; the D gene is possibly TRBD2 (6 bases). The clonotype originates from a man in his forties or fifties in good health and CMV-seropositive. The CDR3 DNA reads as TGTGCCAGCAGCGGGGTGGCGGGGAATGAGCAGTTCTTC. This encodes CASSGVAGNEQFF.